These 6 T cell receptor beta chains originate from one sample sequenced in a study of glioma-infiltrating T cells. Using RNA template, CDR3s of TCR alpha and beta were amplified with iRepertoire arm-PCR. Via MiXCR, TCRdb re-called the multiplex PCR reads, giving one row per CDR3 protein. Of around 140,000 distinct CDR3 sequences in the sample, 30% to 40% were seen once. The source material was glioma tissue, nonneoplastic brain tissue, or PBMCs (not recorded which). The source of these receptors is a human donor with low-grade glioma or glioblastoma, undergoing nonglioma brain surgery, or in good health (not recorded which).

A remark on this clonotype: Given a much more abundant clone one base away, this may be a read error. The J gene is TRBJ1-1, the V gene TRBV27, with D hard to call. The CDR3 sequence is 13 residues long. CDR1 and CDR2 (germline): MNHEY, SMNVEV (reference sequence). CDR3 coding DNA: TGTGCCAGCAGTTATGCGATGAACACTGGAGCTTTCTTT. Amino acids: CASSYAMNTGAFF.

V usage is TRBV28 and J usage is TRBJ1-2, with a tentative D call TRBD1 (6 bases). CDR3 length: 13 amino acids. With 2 bases removed from V and 6 bases from J, the gap between germline ends came to 10 bases. Germline CDR1 MDHEN, CDR2 SYDVKM. The CDR3 DNA is TGTGCCAGCAGTTTAGAAGGGGGGGATGGCTACACCTTC. Residues: CASSLEGGDGYTF.

V gene TRBV7-2 combines with J gene TRBJ2-1, with D possibly being TRBD2 (5 bases). Germline CDR1 and CDR2: SGHTA and FQGNSA. With 8 bases removed from V and 3 bases from J, the gap between germline ends came to 11 bases. The CDR3 totals 13 residues. The CDR3 reads CASRERIYNEQFF. Written as DNA, the CDR3 is TGTGCCAGCCGTGAGCGGATCTACAATGAGCAGTTCTTC. Variable domain in full (rest from reference TRBV7-2 and TRBJ2-1): GAGVSQSPSNKVTEKGKDVELRCDPISGHTALYWYRQSLGQGLEFLIYFQGNSAPDKSGLPSDRFSAERTGGSVSTLTIQRTQQEDSAVYLCASRERIYNEQFFGPGTRLTVL.

This clonotype was observed once. The chain couples TRBV20-1 to TRBJ2-7; 9 bases agree with TRBD1. V lost 4 bases and J lost 4; bases outside the gene matches: 11. The germline gives CDR1 DFQATT, CDR2 SNEGSKA (reference sequence). The CDR3 sequence is 15 residues long. The CDR3 spells CSANIPGQGSYEQYF. The DNA for the CDR3 is TGCAGTGCTAATATACCGGGACAGGGATCGTACGAGCAGTACTTC.

The V gene is TRBV7-6, the J gene TRBJ2-3; possibly TRBD2 for D (6 bases). The V gene's germline CDR1 is SGHVS and CDR2 FNYEAQ. The CDR3 totals 15 residues. V dropped 1 base and J dropped 2 bases, with 10 bases sitting between them. In DNA form, the CDR3 reads TGTGCCAGCAGCTTAGACGGGAGCCCCACAGATACGCAGTATTTT. Translation gives CASSLDGSPTDTQYF.

This clonotype was observed a handful of times. Here the CDR3 reads CASTTDYNEQFF. CDR3 coding DNA: TGTGCCAGCACGACAGACTACAATGAGCAGTTCTTC. The rearrangement links TRBV2 to TRBJ2-1; possibly TRBD1 for D (5 bases). CDR1 is SNHLY, CDR2 FYNNEI, per germline. With 7 bases removed from V and 3 bases from J, the gap between germline ends came to 7 bases. This CDR3 is 12 amino acids long.